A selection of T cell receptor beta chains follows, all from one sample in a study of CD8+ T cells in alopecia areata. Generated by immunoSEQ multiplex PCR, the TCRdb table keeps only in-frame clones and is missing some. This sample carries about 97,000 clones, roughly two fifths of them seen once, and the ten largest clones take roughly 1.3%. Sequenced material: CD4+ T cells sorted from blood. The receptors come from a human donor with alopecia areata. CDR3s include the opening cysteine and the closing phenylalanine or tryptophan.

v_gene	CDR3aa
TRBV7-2	CASSPRTGLGAFF
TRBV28	CASITLVQGDYGYTF
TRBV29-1	CSVKPGTTTDTQYF
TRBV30	CAWTKGASQPQHF
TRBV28	CASNLRVGEQYF
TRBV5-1	CASSSGRGGETQYF
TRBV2	CASSEGLAGAKNIQYF
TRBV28	CASVRAGQGVYEQFF
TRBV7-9	CASSKTANTGELFF
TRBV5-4	CASSQKTGGTGELFF
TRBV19	CASGGESNYGYTF
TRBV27	CASARNGPVQETQYF
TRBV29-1	CSVEAGRGTEAFF
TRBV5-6	CASSLFPTTSTDTQYF
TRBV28	CASTVRGAGSYEQYF
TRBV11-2	CASSLVGASSYEQYF
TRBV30	CAWTLLADTQYF
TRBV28	CATLTGDGSPLHF
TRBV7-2	CASSLLPGMNTEAFF
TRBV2	CAANRGLETQYF
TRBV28	CASSSSETQYF
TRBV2	CASAWDRGSYNEQFF
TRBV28	CASSLVGRNYEQYF
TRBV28	CASSATGYSYEQYF
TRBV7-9	CASSFGAGSTDTQYF
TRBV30	CAGGVGSSYNEQFF
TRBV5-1	CASSLGGQLQETQYF
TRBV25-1	CASSAQGAVYGYTF
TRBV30	CAWIRGGTDTQYF
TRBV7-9	CASSTATGGYNSPLHF
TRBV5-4	CASSLNDLKLAF
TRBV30	CAWSVRVTEAFF
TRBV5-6	CASSLAGLQVETQYF
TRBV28	CASIPGGAVINEQFF
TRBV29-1	CSVDEFSGWAFF
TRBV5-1	CASSSGATSGVYNEQFF
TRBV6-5	CASSRQHEQFF
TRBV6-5	CASSYALNEKLFF
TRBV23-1	CASSVAGKETQYF
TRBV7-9	CASSAGTGAGSSYNEQFF
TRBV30	CAWSVWAANQPQHF
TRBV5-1	CASSATDTQYF
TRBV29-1	CSAVLGWDYEQYF
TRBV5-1	CASSLIPDGMGEAFF
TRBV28	CASSTQGKGGYTF
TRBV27	CASRTWGGGEQYF
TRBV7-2	CASSLEGPQLLSVQYF
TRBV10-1	CASSDYVGQYF
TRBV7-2	CASSPAATRSTDTQYF
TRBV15	CATNEQYF
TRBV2	CASRDTRTTEAFF
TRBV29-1	CSVVRQLEANEQYF
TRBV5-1	CASSLAGPALNTEAFF